These 29 T cell receptor beta chains originate from one sample sequenced in a study of blood T cell repertoires in COVID-19. Assay used: immunoSEQ multiplex PCR; TCRdb lists only in-frame clones, some missing. In the table there are 200,000 to 250,000 clones, about nine tenths of which are singletons. The sequencing sample was made of peripheral blood. Source of these receptors: a man in his 60s who had recovered from COVID-19.

This clone was observed a few times. This chain joins TRBV4-3 and TRBJ1-1, with unresolved D. V dropped 1 base and J dropped 1 base, with 7 bases sitting between them. This CDR3 is 14 amino acids long. Germline-derived CDR1 and CDR2 are LGHNA and YSLEER. The CDR3 DNA reads TGCGCCAGCAGCCAAGGACTCCCGAACACTGAAGCTTTCTTT. Its protein product is CASSQGLPNTEAFF.

The CDR3, as DNA: TGCGCCAGCAGCTTGCAAGGACAGGACTACGGGGGCTATGGCTACACCTTC. This codes for CASSLQGQDYGGYGYTF. The genes are TRBV5-1 and TRBJ1-2, with TRBD1 matching 7 bases. From germline, CDR1 is SGHRS and CDR2 YFSETQ. V trimming: 1 base; J trimming: 4 bases; junction bases outside the gene matches: 13. The CDR3 consists of 17 residues.

This chain connects TRBV7-3 to TRBJ2-2; TRBD1 is a possible D gene (6 bases). Germline V gene data show CDR1 as SGHTA and CDR2 as FQGTGA. The CDR3 consists of 14 residues. Trimming shortened V by 5 bases and J by 1 base, and 8 bases separated the two germline ends. The CDR3 is CASSPTGNTGELFF. The CDR3 region has the DNA TGTGCCAGCAGCCCGACAGGGAACACCGGGGAGCTGTTTTTT.

V and J are TRBV28 and TRBJ1-5, with D possibly matching TRBD1 (6 bases). Germline V gene lookup returns CDR1 MDHEN and CDR2 SYDVKM. V was pared by 1 base and J by 6 bases, with 22 bases between. The CDR3 consists of 18 residues. The CDR3 DNA is TGTGCCAGCAGTTTATCCCTAACCCCAACAGGGTTCGGTCAGCCCCAGCATTTT. Translation gives CASSLSLTPTGFGQPQHF.

V usage is TRBV5-1 and J usage is TRBJ2-5, with unresolved D. Germline CDR1 is SGHRS and CDR2 is YFSETQ. This CDR3 contains 14 residues. V was shortened by 0 bases and J by 5 bases, with 11 bases between the two germline ends. CDR3 in DNA: TGCGCCAGCAGCTTGGTGGTGGTTGGCGAGACCCAGTACTTC. It encodes CASSLVVVGETQYF.

This rearrangement joins TRBV15 to TRBJ2-5; 8 bases fit TRBD2. V lost 3 bases and J lost 5; bases outside the gene matches: 14. This CDR3 has 17 residues. Germline V lookup: CDR1 LNHNV, CDR2 YYDKDF (reference sequence). CDR3 sequence: CATSRKRLSGGAETQYF. CDR3 coding DNA: TGTGCCACCAGCAGGAAGAGGCTTTCGGGGGGGGCGGAGACCCAGTACTTC.

The chain links TRBV7-6 to TRBJ1-2, with D possibly matching TRBD1 (6 bases). Looked up from germline, CDR1 is SGHVS and CDR2 is FNYEAQ. The CDR3 contains 13 residues. The ends were cut back, 2 bases at V and 10 bases at J, with 14 bases in the middle. Here the CDR3 reads CASSLRQAMDYTF. In DNA, the CDR3 is TGTGCCAGCAGCTTAAGACAGGCTATGGACTACACCTTC.

The genes are TRBV9 and TRBJ2-6; no firm D call. The germline V gene encodes CDR1 SGDLS and CDR2 YYNGEE. The CDR3 covers 14 residues. V shed 3 bases and J shed 0 bases, with 4 bases lying between them. The CDR3: CASSAFSGANVLTF. The CDR3 region has the DNA TGTGCCAGCAGCGCCTTCTCTGGGGCCAACGTCCTGACTTTC. Looking up the rest from reference TRBV9 and TRBJ2-6 gives the full variable domain: DSGVTQTPKHLITATGQRVTLRCSPRSGDLSVYWYQQSLDQGLQFLIQYYNGEERAKGNILERFSAQQFPDLHSELNLSSLELGDSALYFCASSAFSGANVLTFGAGSRLTVL.

This chain uses TRBV7-3 with TRBJ2-3, with 8 bases that match TRBD1. This CDR3 has 15 amino acids. J gave up 0 bases and V 5 bases, and 4 bases lay outside the gene matches. Germline lookup yields CDR1 SGHTA and CDR2 FQGTGA. The chain's CDR3 is CASSTGQVSTDTQYF. The CDR3 coding sequence is TGTGCCAGCAGCACGGGACAGGTTAGCACAGATACGCAGTATTTT.

The genes are TRBV3-1 (or the pseudogene TRBV3-2) and TRBJ2-5; TRBD1 is a possible D gene (5 bases). Looked up from germline, CDR1 is LGHDT and CDR2 is YNNKEL (reference sequence). The V gene lost 4 bases and the J gene lost 5 bases, with 17 bases spanning the gap. This CDR3 is built from 15 residues. In nucleotides, the CDR3 is TGTGCCAGCAGCCCACCGACAGAGACTTGGGAGACCCAGTACTTC. Translated: CASSPPTETWETQYF.

The V gene is TRBV30, the J gene TRBJ2-5, with 9 bases matching TRBD1. From germline, CDR1 is GTSNPN and CDR2 SVGIG (reference sequence). Germline trimming cut 2 bases from V and 4 bases from J; bases unmatched to any gene: 8. There are 15 residues in the CDR3. This chain's CDR3 is CAWSIGQGRTETQYF. In nucleotides, the CDR3 is TGTGCCTGGAGTATTGGACAGGGGAGAACAGAGACCCAGTACTTC.

The chain joins TRBV19 to TRBJ1-3; D is unclear. The V gene lost 4 bases and the J gene lost 0 bases, with 7 bases spanning the gap. Germline CDR1 LNHDA, CDR2 SQIVND (reference sequence). The CDR3 extends over 14 amino acids. Here the CDR3 DNA reads TGTGCCAGTAGTAGTTCCTCCTCTGGAAACACCATATATTTT. Translation: CASSSSSSGNTIYF.

V and J are TRBV11-2 and TRBJ2-7; 7 bases line up with TRBD1. Unmatched junction bases numbered 7, after V lost 5 bases and J lost 3 bases. The CDR3 is 14 residues long. Germline assignment: CDR1 SGHAT and CDR2 FQNNGV. This CDR3 reads CASSRPGQRYEQYF. CDR3 bases: TGTGCCAGCAGCCGACCGGGACAGCGCTACGAGCAGTACTTC.

The CDR3 coding sequence is TGTGCCAGCAGTAAGACAGGGGAGGTGACGCAGTATTTT. This translates into CASSKTGEVTQYF. This chain connects TRBV6-4 to TRBJ2-3; TRBD1 matches at 8 bases. Germline CDR1 and CDR2: MRHNA and SNTAGT. J was trimmed by 9 bases and V by 5 bases; bases with no gene match: 7. This CDR3 has 13 amino acids.

This chain links TRBV19 with TRBJ1-5, with D unresolved. CDR1 LNHDA and CDR2 SQIVND come from the germline V gene (reference sequence). This CDR3 contains 12 residues. V lost 4 bases and J lost 6, with 7 bases in between. The CDR3 sequence: CASSRGPQPQHF. In DNA, the CDR3 is TGTGCCAGTAGTAGAGGCCCTCAGCCCCAGCATTTT.

This chain connects TRBV29-1 to TRBJ2-5; maybe TRBD2 (6 bases). The CDR3 has 13 residues. V was trimmed by 4 bases and J by 5 bases, leaving 14 bases between them. In germline, CDR1 is SQVTM, CDR2 ANQGSEA. The CDR3 reads CSVVTRGGETQYF. CDR3 DNA: TGCAGCGTTGTAACCCGAGGAGGGGAGACCCAGTACTTC.

The chain employs TRBV7-9 and TRBJ2-7; D possibly corresponds to TRBD2 (7 bases). Per germline, CDR1 SEHNR and CDR2 FQNEAQ (reference sequence). The CDR3 extends over 14 amino acids. V was shortened by 4 bases and J by 0 bases, with 10 bases between the two germline ends. CDR3 sequence (DNA): TGTGCCAGCAGCTGGGGGGGCGGCTCCTACGAGCAGTACTTC. Residues: CASSWGGGSYEQYF.

The rearrangement links TRBV19 to TRBJ2-1; possibly TRBD1 for D (6 bases). Per the germline V gene, CDR1 is LNHDA and CDR2 is SQIVND (reference sequence). This CDR3 region has 16 residues. With 1 base removed from V and 7 bases from J, the gap between germline ends came to 17 bases. The chain's CDR3 is CASSIGGNRAENEQFF. CDR3 in DNA: TGTGCCAGTAGTATAGGGGGGAACAGGGCGGAGAATGAGCAGTTCTTC.

The gene calls are TRBV5-4 and TRBJ2-1; D is possibly TRBD2 (6 bases). The V and J ends lost 2 bases and 6 bases respectively, with 12 bases between them. This CDR3 comprises 14 residues. Germline V gene sequence: CDR1 SGHNT, CDR2 YYREEE (reference sequence). CDR3 sequence: CASSFFLGGNEQFF. The CDR3 DNA follows: TGTGCCAGCAGCTTCTTCTTGGGGGGCAATGAGCAGTTCTTC.

The V gene is TRBV5-1, the J gene TRBJ2-5, with 8 bases that match TRBD2. The CDR3 runs 16 residues. V trimming: 6 bases; J trimming: 5 bases; junction bases outside the gene matches: 15. CDR1 and CDR2 from the germline V gene are SGHRS and YFSETQ. CDR3 bases: TGCGCCAGCACGAAAGCGGGAACGGGAGGGCAGGAGACCCAGTACTTC. Translation gives CASTKAGTGGQETQYF.

The V and J genes are TRBV5-5 and TRBJ2-3; 11 bases match TRBD1. Germline V gives CDR1 SGHKS, CDR2 YYEKEE (reference sequence). The CDR3 runs to 16 residues. Trimming at V came to 2 bases and at J to 3 bases, leaving 5 bases not matched to a gene. The CDR3 nucleotides are TGTGCCAGCAGCTTTAGGACAGGGGGCGCGACAGATACGCAGTATTTT. This gives the protein CASSFRTGGATDTQYF.

This sequence joins TRBV7-7 and TRBJ2-7, with D perhaps TRBD1 (5 bases). The CDR3 is made up of 16 amino acids. With 4 bases removed from V and 7 bases from J, the gap between germline ends came to 23 bases. The germline gives CDR1 SSHAT, CDR2 FNYEAQ (reference sequence). The CDR3 sequence: CASSSPGPGWIGEQYF. The CDR3 coding sequence is TGTGCCAGCAGCTCTCCCGGGCCAGGGTGGATCGGGGAGCAGTACTTC.

The chain combines TRBV19 with TRBJ2-2; the D gene is possibly TRBD1 (5 bases). Trimming took off 4 bases at V and 3 bases at J, with 6 bases between the two ends. Germline loops: CDR1 LNHDA, CDR2 SQIVND (reference sequence). CDR3 size: 13 residues. CDR3 DNA sequence: TGTGCCAGTAGTACACAGGACACCGGGGAGCTGTTTTTT. It encodes CASSTQDTGELFF.

CDR3 DNA: TGTGCCAGCAGGGACAGGGAAGGGAATGAAAAACTGTTTTTT. This gives the protein CASRDREGNEKLFF. The chain combines TRBV11-2 with TRBJ1-4; TRBD1 agrees at 8 bases. J lost 5 bases, V lost 6 bases, and 5 bases had no gene match. In germline, CDR1 is SGHAT, CDR2 FQNNGV. This CDR3 has 14 residues.

This CDR3 reads CASSPQRDRGGRNTEAFF. The CDR3 DNA follows: TGTGCCAGCAGCCCTCAAAGAGACAGGGGAGGAAGGAACACTGAAGCTTTCTTT. The gene calls are TRBV21-1 and TRBJ1-1; the table's D call, TRBD1, was not checked against the DNA. TRBV21-1 is termed a pseudogene. CDR3 length equals 18 residues.

This clone has just one count. DNA of the CDR3: TGTGCCAGCAGCCCGCGGGAAGAACTAGCGGGAGTTCGGAGCACAGATACGCAGTATTTT. It encodes CASSPREELAGVRSTDTQYF. The chain joins TRBV9 to TRBJ2-3; 11 bases are a match to TRBD2. With 4 bases clipped from V and 0 bases from J, the junction kept 16 bases outside the gene matches. The CDR3 length is 20 residues. Germline CDR1 reads SGDLS; CDR2 reads YYNGEE.

The rearrangement links TRBV27 to TRBJ2-1; 8 nucleotides agree with TRBD1. The CDR3 spans 13 residues. The germline V gene encodes CDR1 MNHEY and CDR2 SMNVEV (reference sequence). V was pared by 5 bases and J by 8 bases, with 5 bases of the junction left unmatched. In DNA form, the CDR3 reads TGTGCCAGCAGTAACGACAGGGGCGATGAGCAGTTCTTC. It translates to CASSNDRGDEQFF.

This rearrangement joins TRBV28 to TRBJ1-5, with unresolved D. Trimming removed 0 bases from V and 7 bases from J, with 13 bases in between. The germline CDR1 and CDR2 sequences are MDHEN and SYDVKM. This CDR3 contains 15 residues. The CDR3 protein is CASSLWSAGGQPQHF. CDR3 bases: TGTGCCAGCAGTTTATGGTCGGCAGGAGGACAGCCCCAGCATTTT.

This CDR3 reads CASSDARREKGEQYF. CDR3 in DNA: TGCGCCAGCAGCGATGCCCGGCGGGAGAAGGGCGAGCAGTACTTC. J is TRBJ2-7 and V is TRBV5-1; 7 bases fit TRBD2. Germline lookup yields CDR1 SGHRS and CDR2 YFSETQ. The CDR3 loop spans 15 amino acids. V shed 4 bases and J 6 bases; nucleotides not matched to a gene: 13.